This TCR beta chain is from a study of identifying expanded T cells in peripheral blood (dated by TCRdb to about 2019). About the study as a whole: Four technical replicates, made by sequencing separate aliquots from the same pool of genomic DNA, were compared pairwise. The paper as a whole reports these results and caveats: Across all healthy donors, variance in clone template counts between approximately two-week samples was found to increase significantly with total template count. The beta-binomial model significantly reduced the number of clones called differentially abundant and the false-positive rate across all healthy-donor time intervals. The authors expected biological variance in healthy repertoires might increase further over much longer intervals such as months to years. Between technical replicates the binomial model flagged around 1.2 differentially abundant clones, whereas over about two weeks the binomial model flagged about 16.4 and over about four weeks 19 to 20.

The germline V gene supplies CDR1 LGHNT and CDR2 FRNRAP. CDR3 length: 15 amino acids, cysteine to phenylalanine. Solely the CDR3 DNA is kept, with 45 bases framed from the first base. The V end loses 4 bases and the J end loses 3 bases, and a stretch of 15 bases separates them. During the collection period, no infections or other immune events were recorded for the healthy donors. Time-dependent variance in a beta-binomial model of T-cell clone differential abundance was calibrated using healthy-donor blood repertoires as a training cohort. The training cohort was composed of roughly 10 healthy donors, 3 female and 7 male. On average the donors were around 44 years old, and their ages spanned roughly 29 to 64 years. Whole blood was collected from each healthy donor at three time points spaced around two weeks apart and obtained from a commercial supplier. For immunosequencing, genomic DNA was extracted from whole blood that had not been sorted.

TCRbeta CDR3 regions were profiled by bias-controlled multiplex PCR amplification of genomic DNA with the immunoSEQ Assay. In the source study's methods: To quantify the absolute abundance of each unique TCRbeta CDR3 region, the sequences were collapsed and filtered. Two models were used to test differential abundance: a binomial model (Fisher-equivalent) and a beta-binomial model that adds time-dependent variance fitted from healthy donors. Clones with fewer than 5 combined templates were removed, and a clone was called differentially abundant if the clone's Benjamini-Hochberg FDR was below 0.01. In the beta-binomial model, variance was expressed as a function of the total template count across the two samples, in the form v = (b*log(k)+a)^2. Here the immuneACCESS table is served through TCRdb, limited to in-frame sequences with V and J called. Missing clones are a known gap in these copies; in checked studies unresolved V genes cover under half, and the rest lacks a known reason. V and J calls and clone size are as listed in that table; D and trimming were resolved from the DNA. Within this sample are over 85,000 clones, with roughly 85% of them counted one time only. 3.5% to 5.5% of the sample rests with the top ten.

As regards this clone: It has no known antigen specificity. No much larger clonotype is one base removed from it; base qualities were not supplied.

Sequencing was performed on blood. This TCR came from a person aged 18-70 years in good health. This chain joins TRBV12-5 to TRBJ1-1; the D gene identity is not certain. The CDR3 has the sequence CASGSGLEVYTEAFF. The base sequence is TGTGCTAGTGGTTCCGGACTCGAAGTTTACACTGAAGCTTTCTTT. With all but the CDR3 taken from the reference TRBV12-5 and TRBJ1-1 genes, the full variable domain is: DARVTQTPRHKVTEMGQEVTMRCQPILGHNTVFWYRQTMMQGLELLAYFRNRAPLDDSGMPKDRFSAEMPDATLATLKIQPSEPRDSAVYFCASGSGLEVYTEAFFGQGTRLTVV.